This T cell receptor beta chain is drawn from a study of Ad26.COV2.S vaccination and SARS-CoV-2 variants. Study-wide context: Intramuscularly, Ad26.COV2.S was given either once or twice, 56 days apart. Overall study results and limits: Breadth measured for non-spike TCRs was similar across vaccine and placebo recipients. Substantial breadth in spike-specific CD8+ and CD4+ T cell responses was reportedly seen after vaccination.

Regarding treatment: roughly 20 received Ad26.COV2.S at low or high dose, single or two shots; roughly five received placebo; per-sample allocation not given. Day 63 after the first vaccine or placebo injection was the time point for sampling. SARS-CoV-2 spike from the Wuhan strain was encoded by the vaccine, an Ad26 vector. As to this clone: Its antigen remains unknown.

The data were produced by immunoSEQ multiplex PCR, yet TCRdb's version contains in-frame clones alone and is incomplete. The sample consists of roughly 380,000 clones, roughly 90% of them appearing once. Germline V gene lookup returns CDR1 GTSNPN and CDR2 SVGIG (reference sequence). The CDR3 runs 18 residues. After removal of 3 bases from V and 1 base from J, the junction contained 7 bases not matched to a gene. The J gene is TRBJ2-2, the V gene TRBV30; 14 bases are a match to TRBD2. The clonotype was recovered from a person between 18 and 65 years old who received the Ad26.COV2.S COVID-19 vaccine or a placebo. The source material was peripheral blood, sampled in a trial of Ad26.COV2.S vaccine versus placebo. This chain's CDR3 is CAWSRPGLAGGNTGELFF. CDR3 DNA sequence: TGTGCCTGGAGCCGACCTGGACTAGCGGGGGGGAACACCGGGGAGCTGTTTTTT. Using reference TRBV30 and TRBJ2-2 for the parts outside the CDR3, the full variable domain is SQTIHQWPATLVQPVGSPLSLECTVEGTSNPNLYWYRQAAGRGLQLLFYSVGIGQISSEVPQNLSASRPQDRQFILSSKKLLLSDSGFYLCAWSRPGLAGGNTGELFFGEGSRLTVL.